This TCR beta chain was found in a study of graft-versus-host responses after intestinal transplantation. Study at large: Tacrolimus plus steroids were given to all recipients for about 3 years, preceded by anti-thymocyte globulin induction. The study's findings and limits: Allografts of patients with graft-donor T cell macrochimerism showed high graft-versus-host to host-versus-graft clone ratios.

Method: immunoSEQ multiplex PCR; TCRdb's copy keeps in-frame clones and lacks some. Among about 90,000 clones listed, about 94% were seen once. About this clone: Its target is unknown.

CDR1 and CDR2 from the germline V gene are SQVTM and ANQGSEA. The CDR3 consists of 13 residues. The V and J ends lost 3 bases and 4 bases respectively, with 10 bases between them. Sequenced here: unstimulated CD4+ T cells sorted from spleen or lymph node cells, sampled before transplant. The rearrangement joins TRBV29-1 to TRBJ2-1; D not resolved. The receptor was isolated from a human donor who was the organ donor for an intestinal transplant. CDR3 DNA: TGCAGCGTTGATAGGACCTCGTACAATGAGCAGTTCTTC. Translated: CSVDRTSYNEQFF.